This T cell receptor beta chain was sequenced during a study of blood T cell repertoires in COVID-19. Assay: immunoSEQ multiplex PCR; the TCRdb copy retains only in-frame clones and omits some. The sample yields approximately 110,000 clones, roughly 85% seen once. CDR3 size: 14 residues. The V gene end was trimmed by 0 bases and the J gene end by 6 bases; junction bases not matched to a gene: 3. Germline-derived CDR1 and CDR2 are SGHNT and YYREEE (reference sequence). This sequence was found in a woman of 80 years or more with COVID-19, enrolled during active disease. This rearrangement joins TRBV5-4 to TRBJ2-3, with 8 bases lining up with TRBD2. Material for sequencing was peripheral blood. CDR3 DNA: TGTGCCAGCAGCTTGGCGGGAGGGCATGATACGCAGTATTTT. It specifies CASSLAGGHDTQYF.